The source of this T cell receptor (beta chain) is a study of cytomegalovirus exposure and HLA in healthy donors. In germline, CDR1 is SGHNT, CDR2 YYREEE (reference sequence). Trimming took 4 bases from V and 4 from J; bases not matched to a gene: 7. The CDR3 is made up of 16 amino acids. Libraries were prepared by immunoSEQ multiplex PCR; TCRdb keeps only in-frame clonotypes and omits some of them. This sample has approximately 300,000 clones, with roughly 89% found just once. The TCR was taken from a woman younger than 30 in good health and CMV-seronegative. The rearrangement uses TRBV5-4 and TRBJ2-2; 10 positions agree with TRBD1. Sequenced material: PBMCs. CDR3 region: CASSDGRQGATGELFF. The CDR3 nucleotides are TGTGCCAGCAGCGACGGGAGACAGGGGGCCACCGGGGAGCTGTTTTTT. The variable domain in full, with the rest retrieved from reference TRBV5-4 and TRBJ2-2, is ETGVTQSPTHLIKTRGQQVTLRCSSQSGHNTVSWYQQALGQGPQFIFQYYREEENGRGNFPPRFSGLQFPNYSSELNVNALELDDSALYLCASSDGRQGATGELFFGEGSRLTVL.